The following is a T cell receptor (beta chain) sequence with its context. Antigen: not known. This specimen comes from a study of OX40 agonist ivuxolimab in advanced cancers. The overall study: Patients in dose escalation had liver, melanoma, kidney or head and neck cancers. Three partial responders included one hepatocellular carcinoma patient and two cutaneous melanoma patients. Whole-study findings and limits: Circulating CD4+ and CD8+ T cells showed clonal expansion by week 6 at 0.1 to 3.0 mg/kg. Low normalized T-cell clonal expansion also characterized some of the nonresponders.

The table came from immunoSEQ multiplex PCR; TCRdb's copy has only in-frame clones and leaves some out. The table shows around 66,000 clones, with around 83% occurring only once. Trimming shortened V by 2 bases and J by 9 bases, and 8 bases separated the two germline ends. The CDR3 is 12 amino acids. The V gene's germline CDR1 is MNHNY and CDR2 SVGAGI (reference sequence). The sequenced sample was CD4+ or CD8+ T cells sorted from blood, obtained in a trial of the OX40 agonist ivuxolimab. The TCR sequence derives from an adult with an advanced solid tumor such as melanoma, head and neck, liver or kidney cancer. The rearrangement joins TRBV6-6 to TRBJ2-1; no firm D call. The CDR3 DNA reads as TGTGCCAGCAGTTACGCTTGGGCTGAGCAGTTCTTC. Amino acids: CASSYAWAEQFF.